The following is a T cell receptor beta chain sequence with its context. TCRdb redid the calling of the 5' RACE reads with MiXCR, one entry per CDR3 protein. The sample has 400,000 or so distinct CDR3 sequences; 20% are singletons. The CDR3 spans 13 residues. Germline CDR1 reads SGDLS; CDR2 reads YYNGEE. Trimming removed 4 bases at V and 6 bases at J, with 10 bases between. The data originate from a study of T-cell memory formation after mild COVID-19. The receptor's source is an adult woman who had mild COVID-19 (a few samples of this study predate the infection). Cell type and time point are not known. The sequenced material came from PBMCs or a T cell subset sorted from them (not recorded which). J is TRBJ2-2 and V is TRBV9; no definite D call. DNA of the CDR3: TGTGCCAGCAGCCCTCGACAATCCGGGGAGCTGTTTTTT. This encodes CASSPRQSGELFF. Based on the CDR3 plus reference TRBV9 and TRBJ2-2, the full variable domain is DSGVTQTPKHLITATGQRVTLRCSPRSGDLSVYWYQQSLDQGLQFLIQYYNGEERAKGNILERFSAQQFPDLHSELNLSSLELGDSALYFCASSPRQSGELFFGEGSRLTVL.